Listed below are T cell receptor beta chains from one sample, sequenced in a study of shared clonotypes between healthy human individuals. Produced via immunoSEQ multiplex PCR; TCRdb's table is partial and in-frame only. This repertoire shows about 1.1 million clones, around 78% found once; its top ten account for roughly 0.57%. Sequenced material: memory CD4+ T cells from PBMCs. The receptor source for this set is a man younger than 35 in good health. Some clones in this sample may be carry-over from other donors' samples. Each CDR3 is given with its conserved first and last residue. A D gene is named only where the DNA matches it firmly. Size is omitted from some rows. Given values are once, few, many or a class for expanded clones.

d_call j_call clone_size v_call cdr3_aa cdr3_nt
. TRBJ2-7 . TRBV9 CASSPEAGSSYEQYF TGTGCCAGCAGCCCAGAAGCGGGTAGCTCCTACGAGCAGTACTTC
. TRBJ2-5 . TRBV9 CASSVAGYHQETQYF TGTGCCAGCAGCGTAGCAGGCTACCATCAAGAGACCCAGTACTTC
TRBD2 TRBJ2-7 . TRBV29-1 CSVSPGGGRSAYEQYF TGCAGCGTTTCCCCGGGGGGTGGGAGGAGCGCCTACGAGCAGTACTTC
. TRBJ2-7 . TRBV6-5 CASSYSTPGPYEQYF TGTGCCAGCAGTTACTCGACCCCCGGGCCCTACGAGCAGTACTTC
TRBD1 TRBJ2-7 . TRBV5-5 CASSLGQGASSYEQYF TGTGCCAGCAGCTTGGGACAGGGGGCGAGCTCCTACGAGCAGTACTTC
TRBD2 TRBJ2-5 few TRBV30 CAWSVLAGAWEETQYF TGTGCCTGGAGTGTACTAGCGGGAGCTTGGGAAGAGACCCAGTACTTC
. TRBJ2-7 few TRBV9 CASSANSGGRSSYEQYF TGTGCCAGCAGCGCCAACTCCGGGGGAAGGAGCTCCTACGAGCAGTACTTC
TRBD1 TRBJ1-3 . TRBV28 CASVGQTPPNTIYF TGTGCCAGCGTGGGACAGACTCCTCCAAACACCATATATTTT
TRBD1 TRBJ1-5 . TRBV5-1 CASSLGEPRGVQPQHF TGCGCCAGCAGCTTGGGGGAACCCAGGGGGGTTCAGCCCCAGCATTTT
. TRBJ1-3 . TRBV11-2 CASSYSGNTIYF TGTGCCAGCAGTTATTCTGGAAACACCATATATTTT
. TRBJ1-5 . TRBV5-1 CASSLLSGSPTQHF TGCGCCAGCAGCTTGCTATCTGGCAGCCCGACCCAGCATTTT
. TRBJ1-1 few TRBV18 CASSQGNTEAFF TGTGCCAGCTCACAGGGGAATACTGAAGCTTTCTTT
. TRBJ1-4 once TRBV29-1 CSVEDWAGEEKLFF TGCAGCGTTGAGGACTGGGCGGGCGAAGAAAAACTGTTTTTT
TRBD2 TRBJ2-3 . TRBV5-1 CASSREGGGSGRGSDTQYF TGCGCCAGCAGCCGTGAAGGCGGGGGTAGCGGGAGAGGGTCAGATACGCAGTATTTT
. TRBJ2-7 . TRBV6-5 CASSYSGDWGEQYF TGTGCCAGCAGTTACTCGGGGGATTGGGGCGAGCAGTACTTC
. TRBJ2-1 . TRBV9 CASSVASALYNEQFF TGTGCCAGCAGCGTAGCTAGCGCCTTATACAATGAGCAGTTCTTC
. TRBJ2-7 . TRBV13 CASSPRPGRPYEQYF TGTGCCAGCAGCCCCAGACCGGGACGTCCCTACGAGCAGTACTTC
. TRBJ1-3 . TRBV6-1 CASLEVLSGNTIYF TGTGCCAGCCTAGAAGTCCTTTCTGGAAACACCATATATTTT
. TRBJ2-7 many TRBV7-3 CASSLTGGRQDLYF TGTGCCAGCAGCTTAACGGGCGGAAGACAAGACCTGTACTTC
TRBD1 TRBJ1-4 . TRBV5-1 CASSLAPGTGSILKLFF TGCGCCAGCAGCTTGGCCCCGGGGACAGGGTCGATTCTGAAACTGTTTTTT
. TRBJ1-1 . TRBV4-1 CASSQEDGLNTEAFF TGCGCCAGCAGCCAAGAAGACGGATTGAACACTGAAGCTTTCTTT
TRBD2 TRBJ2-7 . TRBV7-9 CASSVAGGQKTFAYEQYF TGTGCCAGCAGCGTAGCGGGGGGACAGAAAACCTTCGCCTACGAGCAGTACTTC
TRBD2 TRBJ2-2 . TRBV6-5 CASSYRGGQGTGELFF TGTGCCAGCAGTTACCGCGGGGGGCAGGGGACCGGGGAGCTGTTTTTT
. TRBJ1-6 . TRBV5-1 CASSLAWGNSPLHF TGCGCCAGCAGCTTGGCCTGGGGGAATTCACCCCTCCACTTT
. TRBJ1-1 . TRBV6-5 CASKVNLGDTEAFF TGTGCCAGCAAGGTGAACCTGGGGGACACTGAAGCTTTCTTT
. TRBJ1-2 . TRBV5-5 CASSLFRAYGYTF TGTGCCAGCAGCTTGTTCAGGGCCTATGGCTACACCTTC
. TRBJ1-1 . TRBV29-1 CSARVIMNTEAFF TGCAGCGCCCGTGTGATTATGAACACTGAAGCTTTCTTT
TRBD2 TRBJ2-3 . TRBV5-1 CASSSSLLAGKDTQYF TGCGCCAGCAGCTCCTCCCTTCTAGCGGGGAAGGATACGCAGTATTTT
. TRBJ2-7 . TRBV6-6 CASSYPADEDEQYF TGTGCCAGCAGTTATCCGGCCGACGAGGACGAGCAGTACTTC
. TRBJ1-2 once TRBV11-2 CASSVVGYGYTF TGTGCCAGCAGCGTGGTAGGCTATGGCTACACCTTC
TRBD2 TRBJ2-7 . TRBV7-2 CASSFPVASGSSSYEQYF TGTGCCAGCAGCTTTCCCGTGGCTAGCGGGAGTAGCTCCTACGAGCAGTACTTC
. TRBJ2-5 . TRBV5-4 CASSLAGAGVTQYF TGTGCCAGCAGCTTGGCCGGAGCCGGTGTGACCCAGTACTTC
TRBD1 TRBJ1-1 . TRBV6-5 CASRVTRGREAFF TGTGCCAGCAGGGTTACCAGGGGGCGGGAGGCTTTCTTT
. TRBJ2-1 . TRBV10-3 CAISDQSAGDTQFF TGTGCCATCAGTGACCAATCGGCGGGGGACACGCAGTTCTTC
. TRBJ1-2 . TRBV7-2 CASSLGAPHYTF TGTGCCAGCAGCTTGGGGGCTCCACACTACACCTTC
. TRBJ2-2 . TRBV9 CASSVWVTGELFF TGTGCCAGCAGCGTTTGGGTCACCGGGGAGCTGTTTTTT
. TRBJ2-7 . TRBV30 CAWQQGNEQYF TGTGCCTGGCAACAGGGAAACGAGCAGTACTTC
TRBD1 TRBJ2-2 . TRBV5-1 CASSLMGTVGTGELFF TGCGCCAGCAGCTTGATGGGGACAGTAGGCACCGGGGAGCTGTTTTTT
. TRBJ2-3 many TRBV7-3 CASSPHPGSADTQYF TGTGCCAGCAGCCCCCATCCAGGGTCGGCAGATACGCAGTATTTT
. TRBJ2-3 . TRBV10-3 CAISGYSSTDTQYF TGTGCCATCAGTGGGTACAGTAGCACAGATACGCAGTATTTT
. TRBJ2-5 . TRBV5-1 CASSLEVWETQYF TGCGCCAGCAGCTTAGAAGTCTGGGAGACCCAGTACTTC
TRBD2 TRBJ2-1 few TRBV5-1 CASSSGTSGIAFNEQFF TGCGCCAGCAGCTCCGGGACTAGCGGGATAGCTTTCAATGAGCAGTTCTTC
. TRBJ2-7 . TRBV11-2 CASSLSQPRAYEQYF TGTGCCAGCAGCTTGTCCCAGCCCCGGGCCTACGAGCAGTACTTC
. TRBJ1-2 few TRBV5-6 CASIPWTSNYGYTF TGTGCCAGCATCCCTTGGACTTCTAACTATGGCTACACCTTC
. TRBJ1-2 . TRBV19 CASSMSNGKDYGYTF TGTGCCAGTAGTATGTCAAACGGGAAGGACTATGGCTACACCTTC
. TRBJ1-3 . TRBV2 CASSDGTFLGNTIYF TGTGCCAGCAGTGACGGGACTTTCCTCGGCAACACCATATATTTT
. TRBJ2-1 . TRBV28 CASSPPRLTYNEQFF TGTGCCAGCAGTCCCCCCAGGCTTACCTACAATGAGCAGTTCTTC
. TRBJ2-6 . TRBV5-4 CASSGTDSQRANVLTF TGTGCCAGCAGCGGAACCGACAGCCAAAGGGCCAACGTCCTGACTTTC
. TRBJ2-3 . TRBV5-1 CASSQLLPDTQYF TGCGCCAGCAGCCAACTGCTCCCAGATACGCAGTATTTT
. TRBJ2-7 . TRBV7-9 CASSPPERGYEQYF TGTGCCAGCAGCCCCCCGGAGAGGGGGTACGAGCAGTACTTC
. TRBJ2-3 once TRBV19 CASSMGPADTQYF TGTGCCAGTAGTATGGGGCCTGCAGATACGCAGTATTTT
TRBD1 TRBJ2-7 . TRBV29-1 CSVTGAQISYEQYF TGCAGCGTCACAGGGGCCCAGATCTCCTACGAGCAGTACTTC
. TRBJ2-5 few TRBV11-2 CASSLRSQETQYF TGTGCCAGCAGCTTACGCAGTCAAGAGACCCAGTACTTC
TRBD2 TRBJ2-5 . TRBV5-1 CASSLTGTSEETQYF TGCGCCAGCAGCTTGACCGGGACTAGCGAAGAGACCCAGTACTTC